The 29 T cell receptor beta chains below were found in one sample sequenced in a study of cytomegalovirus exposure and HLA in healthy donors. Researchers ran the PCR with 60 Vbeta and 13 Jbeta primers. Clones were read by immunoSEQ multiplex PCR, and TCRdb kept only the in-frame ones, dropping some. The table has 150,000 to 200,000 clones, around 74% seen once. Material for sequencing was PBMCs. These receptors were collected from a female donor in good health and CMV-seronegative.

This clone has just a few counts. The CDR3 DNA sequence: TGTGCCAGCAGCTCGCGGGGGGCGGCGAACACCGGGGAGCTGTTTTTT. Amino acids: CASSSRGAANTGELFF. The genes are TRBV5-4 and TRBJ2-2; 8 nucleotides agree with TRBD2. V lost 3 bases, J lost 0 bases, and 4 bases stayed unmatched. The CDR3 spans 16 residues. Per the germline V gene, CDR1 is SGHNT and CDR2 is YYREEE (reference sequence). Using reference TRBV5-4 and TRBJ2-2 for the parts outside the CDR3, the full variable domain is ETGVTQSPTHLIKTRGQQVTLRCSSQSGHNTVSWYQQALGQGPQFIFQYYREEENGRGNFPPRFSGLQFPNYSSELNVNALELDDSALYLCASSSRGAANTGELFFGEGSRLTVL.

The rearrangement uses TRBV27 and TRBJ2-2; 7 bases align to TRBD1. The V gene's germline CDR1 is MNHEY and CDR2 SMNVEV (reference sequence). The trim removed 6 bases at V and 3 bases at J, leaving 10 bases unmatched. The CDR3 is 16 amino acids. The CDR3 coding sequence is TGTGCCAGCAGATCACAGGGGCAATACGACACCGGGGAGCTGTTTTTT. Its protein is CASRSQGQYDTGELFF.

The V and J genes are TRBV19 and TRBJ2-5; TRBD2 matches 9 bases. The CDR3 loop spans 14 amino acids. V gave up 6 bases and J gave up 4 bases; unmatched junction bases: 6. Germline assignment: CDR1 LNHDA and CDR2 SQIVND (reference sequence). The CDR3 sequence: CASRSGTSSETQYF. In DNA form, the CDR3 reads TGTGCCAGTAGATCCGGGACTAGCTCAGAGACCCAGTACTTC.

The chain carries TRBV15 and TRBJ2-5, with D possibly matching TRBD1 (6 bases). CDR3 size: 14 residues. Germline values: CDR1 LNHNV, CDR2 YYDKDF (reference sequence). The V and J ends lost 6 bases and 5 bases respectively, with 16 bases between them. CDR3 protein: CATRSRGVRETQYF. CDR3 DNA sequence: TGTGCCACCAGGAGCAGGGGAGTGAGGGAGACCCAGTACTTC.

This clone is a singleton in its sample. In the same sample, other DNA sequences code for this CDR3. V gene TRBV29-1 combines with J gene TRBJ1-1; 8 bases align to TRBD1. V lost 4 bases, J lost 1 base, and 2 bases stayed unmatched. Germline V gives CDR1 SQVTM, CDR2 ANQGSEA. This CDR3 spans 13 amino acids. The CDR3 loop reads CSVATGGNTEAFF. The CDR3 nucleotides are TGCAGCGTTGCCACAGGGGGGAACACTGAAGCTTTCTTT.

For the CDR3, the DNA is TGTGCCAGCAGCCCGCAAACGGGGTTATCTGGGGCCAACGTCCTGACTTTC. Protein product: CASSPQTGLSGANVLTF. The chain uses TRBV9 and TRBJ2-6, with D tentatively TRBD2 (5 bases). V was cut by 4 bases and J by 1 base, with 15 bases left in between. The germline CDR1 and CDR2 sequences are SGDLS and YYNGEE. The CDR3 spans 17 residues.

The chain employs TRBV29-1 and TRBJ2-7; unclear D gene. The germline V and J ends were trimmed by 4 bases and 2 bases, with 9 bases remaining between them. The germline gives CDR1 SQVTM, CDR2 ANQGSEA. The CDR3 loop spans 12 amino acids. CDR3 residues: CSVGGNPYEQYF. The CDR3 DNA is TGCAGCGTTGGTGGCAACCCCTACGAGCAGTACTTC.

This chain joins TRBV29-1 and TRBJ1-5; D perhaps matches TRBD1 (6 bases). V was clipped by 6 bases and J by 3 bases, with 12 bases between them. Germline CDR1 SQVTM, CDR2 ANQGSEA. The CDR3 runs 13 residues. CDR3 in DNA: TGCAGCGTCGCCAGGGGCCTCAATCAGCCCCAGCATTTT. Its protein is CSVARGLNQPQHF.

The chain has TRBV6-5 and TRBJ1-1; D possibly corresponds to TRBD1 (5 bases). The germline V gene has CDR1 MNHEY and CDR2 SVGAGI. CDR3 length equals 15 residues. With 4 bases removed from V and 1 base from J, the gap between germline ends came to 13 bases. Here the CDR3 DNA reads TGTGCCAGCAGTTTAACGGGACTAACGAACACTGAAGCTTTCTTT. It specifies CASSLTGLTNTEAFF.

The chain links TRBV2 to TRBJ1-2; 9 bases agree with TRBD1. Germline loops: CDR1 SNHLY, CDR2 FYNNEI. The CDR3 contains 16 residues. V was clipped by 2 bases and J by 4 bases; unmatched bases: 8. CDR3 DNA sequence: TGTGCCAGCAGTGAATGGGAGGACAGGGGCATCTATGGCTACACCTTC. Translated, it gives CASSEWEDRGIYGYTF. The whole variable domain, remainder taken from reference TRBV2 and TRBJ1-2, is EPEVTQTPSHQVTQMGQEVILRCVPISNHLYFYWYRQILGQKVEFLVSFYNNEISEKSEIFDDQFSVERPDGSNFTLKIRSTKLEDSAMYFCASSEWEDRGIYGYTFGSGTRLTVV.

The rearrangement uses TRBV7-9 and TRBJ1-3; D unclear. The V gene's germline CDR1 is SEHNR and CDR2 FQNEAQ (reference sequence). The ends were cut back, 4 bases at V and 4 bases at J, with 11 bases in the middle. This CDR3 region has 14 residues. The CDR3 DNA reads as TGTGCCAGCAGCTCACAAGCGCGAGGAAACACCATATATTTT. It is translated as CASSSQARGNTIYF. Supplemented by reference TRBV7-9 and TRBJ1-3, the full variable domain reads DTGVSQNPRHKITKRGQNVTFRCDPISEHNRLYWYRQTLGQGPEFLTYFQNEAQLEKSRLLSDRFSAERPKGSFSTLEIQRTEQGDSAMYLCASSSQARGNTIYFGEGSWLTVV.

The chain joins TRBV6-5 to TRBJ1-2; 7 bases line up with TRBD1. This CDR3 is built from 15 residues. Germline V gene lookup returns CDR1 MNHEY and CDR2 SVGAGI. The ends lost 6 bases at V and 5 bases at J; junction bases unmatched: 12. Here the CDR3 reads CASRREGGRGYGYTF. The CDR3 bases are TGTGCCAGCAGGAGAGAAGGGGGCAGGGGGTATGGCTACACCTTC.

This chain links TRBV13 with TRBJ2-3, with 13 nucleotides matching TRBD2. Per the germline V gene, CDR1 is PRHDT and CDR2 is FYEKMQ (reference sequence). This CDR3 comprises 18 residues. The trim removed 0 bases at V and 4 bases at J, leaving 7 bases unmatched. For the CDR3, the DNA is TGTGCCAGCAGCTTAGGCCCGTGGACTAGCGGGGGTGCAGATACGCAGTATTTT. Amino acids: CASSLGPWTSGGADTQYF.

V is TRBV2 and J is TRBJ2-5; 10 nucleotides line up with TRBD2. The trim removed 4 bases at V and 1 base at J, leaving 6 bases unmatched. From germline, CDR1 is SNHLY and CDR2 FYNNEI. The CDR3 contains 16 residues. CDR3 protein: CASSAASGGTQETQYF. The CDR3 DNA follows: TGTGCCAGCAGTGCGGCTAGCGGGGGAACCCAAGAGACCCAGTACTTC.

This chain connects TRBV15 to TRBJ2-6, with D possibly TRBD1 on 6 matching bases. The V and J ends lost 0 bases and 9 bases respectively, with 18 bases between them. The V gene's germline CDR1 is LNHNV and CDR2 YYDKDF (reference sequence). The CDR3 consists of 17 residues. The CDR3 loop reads CATSRDVQGSYGNVLTF. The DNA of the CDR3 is TGTGCCACCAGCAGAGATGTGCAGGGGTCATACGGCAACGTCCTGACTTTC.

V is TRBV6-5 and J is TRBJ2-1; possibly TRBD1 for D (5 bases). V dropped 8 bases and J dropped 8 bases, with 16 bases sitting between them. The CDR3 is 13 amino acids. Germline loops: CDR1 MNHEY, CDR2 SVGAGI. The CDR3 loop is CASREGVSDEQFF. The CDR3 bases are TGTGCCAGCCGCGAAGGGGTATCTGATGAGCAGTTCTTC.

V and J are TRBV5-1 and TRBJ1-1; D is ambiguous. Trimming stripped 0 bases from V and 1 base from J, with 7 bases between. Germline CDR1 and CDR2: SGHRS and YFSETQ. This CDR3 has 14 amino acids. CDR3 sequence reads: CASSLGPGNTEAFF. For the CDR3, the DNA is TGCGCCAGCAGCTTGGGCCCGGGGAACACTGAAGCTTTCTTT.

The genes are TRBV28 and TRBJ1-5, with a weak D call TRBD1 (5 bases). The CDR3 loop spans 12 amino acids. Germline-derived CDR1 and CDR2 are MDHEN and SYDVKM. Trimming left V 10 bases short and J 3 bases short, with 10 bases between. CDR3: CATAGLNQPQHF. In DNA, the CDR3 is TGTGCCACCGCGGGACTCAATCAGCCCCAGCATTTT.

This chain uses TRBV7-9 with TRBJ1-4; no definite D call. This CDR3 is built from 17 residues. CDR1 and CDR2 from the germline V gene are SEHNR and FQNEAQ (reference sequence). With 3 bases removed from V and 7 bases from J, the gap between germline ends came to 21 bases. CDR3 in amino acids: CASSFTLGRRLGEKLFF. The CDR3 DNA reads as TGTGCCAGCAGCTTTACCCTAGGGAGGCGTTTGGGTGAAAAACTGTTTTTT. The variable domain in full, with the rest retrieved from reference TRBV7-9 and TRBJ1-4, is DTGVSQNPRHKITKRGQNVTFRCDPISEHNRLYWYRQTLGQGPEFLTYFQNEAQLEKSRLLSDRFSAERPKGSFSTLEIQRTEQGDSAMYLCASSFTLGRRLGEKLFFGSGTQLSVL.

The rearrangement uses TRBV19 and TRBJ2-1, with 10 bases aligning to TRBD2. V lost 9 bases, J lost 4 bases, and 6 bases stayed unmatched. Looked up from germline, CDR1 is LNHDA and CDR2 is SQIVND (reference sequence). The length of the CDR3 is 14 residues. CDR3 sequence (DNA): TGTGCCAGCTCGAGCGGGAGGGCGTACAATGAGCAGTTCTTC. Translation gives CASSSGRAYNEQFF.

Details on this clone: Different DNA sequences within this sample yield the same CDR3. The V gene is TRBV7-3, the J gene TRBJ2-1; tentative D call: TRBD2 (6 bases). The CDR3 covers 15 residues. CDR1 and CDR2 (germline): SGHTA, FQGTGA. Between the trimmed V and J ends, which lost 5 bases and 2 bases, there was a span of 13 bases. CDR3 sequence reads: CASSLGTGPYNEQFF. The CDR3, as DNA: TGTGCCAGCAGCCTCGGGACTGGCCCCTACAATGAGCAGTTCTTC.

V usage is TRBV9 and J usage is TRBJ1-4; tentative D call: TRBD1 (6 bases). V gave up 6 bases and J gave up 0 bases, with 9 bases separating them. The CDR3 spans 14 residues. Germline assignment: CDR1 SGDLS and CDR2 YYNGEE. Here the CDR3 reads CASTTGPTNEKLFF. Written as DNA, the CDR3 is TGTGCCAGCACCACAGGGCCAACTAATGAAAAACTGTTTTTT.

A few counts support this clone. The DNA of the CDR3 is TGTGCCATCGAATCGGGGCAGGGGGACTCTAACTATGGCTACACCTTC. It translates to CAIESGQGDSNYGYTF. The chain has TRBV5-4 and TRBJ1-2; TRBD1 matches at 7 bases. Trimming at V came to 9 bases and at J to 0 bases, leaving 14 bases not matched to a gene. Germline CDR1 is SGHNT and CDR2 is YYREEE (reference sequence). This CDR3 is built from 16 residues.

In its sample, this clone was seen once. As DNA, the CDR3 is TGTGCCAGCAGCGTGTCTAGCGGGAACACCGGGGAGCTGTTTTTT. Its protein product is CASSVSSGNTGELFF. The rearrangement links TRBV9 to TRBJ2-2; 7 nucleotides line up with TRBD2. Per germline, CDR1 SGDLS and CDR2 YYNGEE. The CDR3 has 15 amino acids. With 2 bases clipped from V and 1 base from J, the junction kept 2 bases outside the gene matches.

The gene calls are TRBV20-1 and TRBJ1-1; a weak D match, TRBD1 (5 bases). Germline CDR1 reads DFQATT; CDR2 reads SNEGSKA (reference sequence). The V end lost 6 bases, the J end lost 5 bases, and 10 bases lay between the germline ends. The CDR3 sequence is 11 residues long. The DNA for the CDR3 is TGCAGTGCCTGGGGCCGAACTGAAGCTTTCTTT. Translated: CSAWGRTEAFF.

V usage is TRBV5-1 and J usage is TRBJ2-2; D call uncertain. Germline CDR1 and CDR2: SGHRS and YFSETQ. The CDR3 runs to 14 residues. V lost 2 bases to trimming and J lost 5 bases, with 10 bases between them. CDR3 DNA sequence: TGCGCCAGCAGCTTCGCAGACATAACCGGGGAGCTGTTTTTT. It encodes CASSFADITGELFF.

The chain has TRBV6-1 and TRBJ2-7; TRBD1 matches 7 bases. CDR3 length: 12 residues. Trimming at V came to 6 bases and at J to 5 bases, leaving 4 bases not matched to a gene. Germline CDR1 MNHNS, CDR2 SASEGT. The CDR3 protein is CASSVDRDEQYF. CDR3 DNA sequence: TGTGCCAGCAGCGTCGACAGGGACGAGCAGTACTTC.

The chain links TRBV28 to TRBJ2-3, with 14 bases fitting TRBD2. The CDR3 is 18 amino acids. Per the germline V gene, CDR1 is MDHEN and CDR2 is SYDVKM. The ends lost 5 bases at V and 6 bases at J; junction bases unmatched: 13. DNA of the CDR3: TGTGCCAGCAGTCGCGGCACCGTGGGACTAGCGGGAGTGGATACGCAGTATTTT. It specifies CASSRGTVGLAGVDTQYF.

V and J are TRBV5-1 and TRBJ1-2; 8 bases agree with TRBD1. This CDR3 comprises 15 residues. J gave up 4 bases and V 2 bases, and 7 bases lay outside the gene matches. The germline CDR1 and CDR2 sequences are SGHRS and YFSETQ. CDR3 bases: TGCGCCAGCAGCTTACAAACGGGACAGGTCTATGGCTACACCTTC. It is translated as CASSLQTGQVYGYTF.